This T cell receptor beta chain was sequenced during a study of regulatory dendritic cells for organ transplantation (dated by TCRdb to 2017 to 2019). About the full investigation: Regulatory dendritic cells were generated from monocytes cultured with vitamin D3 on days 0 and 4 and IL-10 on day 4. On day 6, LPS was added to the DC cultures to test how the DCs responded to a strong maturation-inducing agent. TCRbeta repertoires were sequenced from sorted naive and memory CD4+ and CD8+ T cells before and after allostimulation with regulatory or mature dendritic cells. The paper as a whole reports these results and caveats: In both subjects, allostimulation led to expansion of memory CD8+ clones, although regulatory dendritic cells appeared to cause more limited expansion than mature dendritic cells did. Highly diverse repertoires were observed in naive CD4+ and CD8+ T cells, whereas lower diversity was observed in memory cells, and the most oligoclonal repertoires were found in memory CD8+ cells. The authors pointed out considerable heterogeneity between individuals in the alloreactive memory CD8+ T cell pool, and only two subjects were sequenced. Of the resting subsets, the one holding the most alloreactive TCR clonotypes was memory CD8+ T cells.

TCRbeta CDR3 regions were amplified by multiplexed two-step PCR using Vbeta-specific forward primers and Jbeta-specific reverse primers. TCRbeta libraries were sequenced on an Illumina instrument through the immunoSEQ service. The source study handled its data this way. IMGT annotation was used to assign V, D and J genes, and synthetic CDR3 analogues were used to correct counts for multiplex PCR bias. In the immunoSEQ Analyzer, repertoire clonality was calculated as one minus the normalized Shannon entropy. Clonal expansion was defined by Fisher's exact test with Benjamini-Hochberg false discovery rate control, using two-tailed P<0.01. TCRdb carries this immuneACCESS record with in-frame sequences only. Its versions omit some clonotypes, under half of them owing to an unresolved V gene in the studies checked, with the rest unexplained. The V and J calls and clone size were taken over from that table, and D and trimming were inferred from the DNA. The sample yields about 17,000 clones; 70% to 85% were counted once. Together, the top ten hold 3.2% of the sample.

The germline V gene supplies CDR1 SGHDN and CDR2 FVKESK. Trimming takes 1 base from V and 4 bases from J, and the germline ends sit 10 bases apart. The CDR3, from cysteine to phenylalanine, totals 14 residues. Just the 42-base CDR3 DNA is kept, in frame starting at base 1. This clone came up a few times. Its antigen is currently not known. The record has no base qualities; no much larger clone is one base away. Sorted T cell subsets were CFSE-labeled and co-cultured for roughly 5 days with allogeneic regulatory or mature dendritic cells at a 1:10 DC:T ratio. FACS was used to sort naive T cells as CD45RA+ cells and memory T cells as CD45RO+ CD4+ or CD8+ cells. T cells for TCR sequencing came from a couple of healthy control subjects. The Qiagen DNeasy Blood & Tissue Kit was used to extract genomic DNA.

The V and J segments used are TRBV14 and TRBJ2-5; confidence is insufficient to name the D gene. Sequenced material: memory CD4+ T cells from blood cultured with regulatory dendritic cells. The cell subset or site label for this specimen denotes: CD45RO+ memory T cells. The receptor comes from a human donor in good health. The sequence in DNA is TGTGCCAGCAGCCAAGGGGTGAAGTCAGAGACCCAGTACTTC. This yields the protein CASSQGVKSETQYF. With all but the CDR3 taken from the reference TRBV14 and TRBJ2-5 genes, the full variable domain is: EAGVTQFPSHSVIEKGQTVTLRCDPISGHDNLYWYRRVMGKEIKFLLHFVKESKQDESGMPNNRFLAERTGGTYSTLKVQPAELEDSGVYFCASSQGVKSETQYFGPGTRLLVL.